These 8 T cell receptor beta chains share one sample of origin, sequenced in a study of OX40 agonist ivuxolimab in advanced cancers. Assay used: immunoSEQ multiplex PCR; TCRdb lists only in-frame clones, some missing. The sample includes about 18,000 clones, approximately 83% of them seen just once. Sequenced material: CD4+ or CD8+ T cells sorted from blood, taken in a trial of the OX40 agonist ivuxolimab. These receptor sequences come from an adult with an advanced solid tumor such as melanoma, head and neck, liver or kidney cancer.

The V call is TRBV11-3, the J call TRBJ1-1; D unclear. The germline CDR1 and CDR2 sequences are SGHNT and YENEEA. V gave up 3 bases and J gave up 5 bases, with 10 bases separating them. This CDR3 has 13 amino acids. The DNA of the CDR3 is TGTGCCAGCAGCTTTTCTGACGGGACTGAAGCTTTCTTT. This sequence encodes CASSFSDGTEAFF.

In this sample, this clone is medium-sized. The chain couples TRBV5-6 to TRBJ2-7; 11 bases are shared with TRBD1. J was trimmed by 4 bases and V by 5 bases; bases with no gene match: 5. Germline CDR1 and CDR2: SGHDT and YYEEEE. This CDR3 is 14 amino acids long. In DNA form, the CDR3 reads TGTGCCAGCAGACCAGGACAGGGGGCATACGAGCAGTACTTC. Translation: CASRPGQGAYEQYF.

This clone was seen more than once but under ten times. The rearrangement uses TRBV6-1 and TRBJ1-3; TRBD1 matches 8 bases. In germline, CDR1 is MNHNS, CDR2 SASEGT. CDR3 size: 17 residues. The ends lost 2 bases at V and 0 bases at J; junction bases unmatched: 6. CDR3 loop: CASSEQGQEISGNTIYF. CDR3 sequence (DNA): TGTGCCAGCAGTGAACAGGGACAGGAGATCTCTGGAAACACCATATATTTT.

The chain recombines TRBV6-1 with TRBJ2-1; no clear D. Germline-derived CDR1 and CDR2 are MNHNS and SASEGT. The germline V and J ends were trimmed by 6 bases and 6 bases, with 12 bases remaining between them. This CDR3 is 13 amino acids long. Here the CDR3 reads CASRGNGGNEQFF. CDR3 coding DNA: TGTGCCAGCAGGGGGAATGGTGGCAATGAGCAGTTCTTC.

The chain employs TRBV4-1 and TRBJ1-5, with D perhaps TRBD1 (5 bases). CDR1 is MGHRA and CDR2 is YSYEKL in the germline V gene. V was pared by 0 bases and J by 7 bases, with 13 bases between. This CDR3 is 15 amino acids long. The DNA of the CDR3 is TGCGCCAGCAGCCAAGAGGGGGGGGTGGGCCAGCCCCAGCATTTT. This translates into CASSQEGGVGQPQHF.

The chain carries TRBV30 and TRBJ1-2; D ambiguous. The CDR3 extends over 12 amino acids. V gave up 0 bases and J gave up 6 bases, with 8 bases separating them. Germline CDR1 reads GTSNPN; CDR2 reads SVGIG (reference sequence). The chain's CDR3 is CAWSVNVDGYTF. In DNA form, the CDR3 reads TGTGCCTGGAGTGTAAACGTGGATGGCTACACCTTC.

The V and J genes are TRBV19 and TRBJ1-5; no firm D call. Per the germline V gene, CDR1 is LNHDA and CDR2 is SQIVND (reference sequence). The CDR3 is made up of 13 amino acids. The V gene lost 3 bases and the J gene lost 6 bases, with 9 bases spanning the gap. CDR3 amino acids: CASSMGFGQPQHF. Written as DNA, the CDR3 is TGTGCCAGTAGTATGGGTTTCGGTCAGCCCCAGCATTTT.

This clone is deemed large. V usage is TRBV19 and J usage is TRBJ1-5; D is ambiguous. CDR1 is LNHDA and CDR2 is SQIVND in the germline V gene (reference sequence). The CDR3 contains 14 residues. Trimming removed 5 bases at V and 0 bases at J, with 8 bases between. CDR3 nucleotides: TGTGCCAGTAGTCTACACCCTAGCAATCAGCCCCAGCATTTT. It codes for CASSLHPSNQPQHF.